These T cell receptor beta chains were read from a single sample in a study of T cells after yellow fever vaccination. MiXCR, applied by TCRdb to the 5' RACE reads, yields one record per CDR3 protein. The sample has around 53,000 distinct CDR3 sequences, approximately 7% seen once. Material: CD8+ T cells not binding an NS4B(214-222) dextramer, sorted from PBMCs, obtained around 45 days after the first yellow fever vaccination. The receptor source for this set is a man in his late teens or twenties who received the YFV17D yellow fever vaccine. Both conserved end residues are part of each CDR3. The D gene is left open where the match is weak. The size of a clone is reported for some rows only, either as once, few or many, or as a class for expanded clones.

j_call d_call clone_size v_call cdr3_aa cdr3_nt
TRBJ2-7 - many TRBV24-1 CATPVGTYEQYF TGTGCCACCCCGGTGGGGACCTACGAGCAGTACTTC
TRBJ2-3 TRBD1 many TRBV3-1 CASSQGTGLTDTQYF TGTGCCAGCAGCCAAGGGACAGGGCTGACAGATACGCAGTATTTT
TRBJ2-1 TRBD2 many TRBV7-8 CASSYTPGLANEQFF TGTGCCAGCAGCTACACCCCGGGACTAGCCAATGAGCAGTTCTTC
TRBJ2-2 TRBD1 few TRBV4-1 CASSLPLGQGIDTGELFF TGCGCCAGCAGCCTCCCCCTCGGACAGGGGATTGACACCGGGGAGCTGTTTTTT
TRBJ2-1 - few TRBV5-1 CASSPTRGRNNEQFF TGCGCCAGCAGCCCCACCCGTGGTAGAAACAATGAGCAGTTCTTC
TRBJ2-1 TRBD2 few TRBV7-2 CASSLASPIAGYNEQFF TGTGCCAGCAGCTTAGCTTCTCCAATAGCGGGATACAATGAGCAGTTCTTC
TRBJ2-6 - few TRBV7-6 CASSLGSGANVLTF TGTGCCAGCAGCTTGGGCTCTGGGGCCAACGTCCTGACTTTC
TRBJ1-2 - many TRBV11-2 CASSLDVSGQASSGYTF TGTGCCAGCAGCTTAGATGTGTCAGGCCAAGCCTCGAGTGGCTACACCTTC
TRBJ2-2 TRBD1 many TRBV7-3 CASSPRQGSTGELFF TGTGCCAGCAGCCCGCGACAGGGTAGCACCGGGGAGCTGTTTTTT
TRBJ2-2 TRBD2 - TRBV7-8 CASSPLAGGLNTGELFF TGTGCCAGCAGCCCTCTGGCGGGGGGCCTGAACACCGGGGAGCTGTTTTTT
TRBJ1-1 - few TRBV6-5 CASRTGNTEAFF TGTGCCAGCAGGACAGGGAACACTGAAGCTTTCTTT
TRBJ2-2 - many TRBV7-9 CASSLSRQGVTGELFF TGTGCCAGCAGCTTATCTCGGCAGGGAGTCACCGGGGAGCTGTTTTTT
TRBJ2-2 - many TRBV6-6 CASSPWDGELFF TGTGCCAGCAGTCCTTGGGACGGGGAGCTGTTTTTT
TRBJ2-7 TRBD2 many TRBV20-1 CSATTGTTSPEQYF TGCAGTGCCACGACCGGGACTACCTCTCCCGAGCAGTACTTC
TRBJ2-7 - many TRBV5-1 CASSFAVLGYEQYF TGCGCCAGCAGCTTTGCGGTCCTCGGATACGAGCAGTACTTC
TRBJ2-3 - few TRBV4-3 CASSQDAGGSTDTQYF TGCGCCAGCAGCCAAGACGCCGGCGGATCCACAGATACGCAGTATTTT
TRBJ2-3 TRBD1 many TRBV5-1 CASSPKGDRALLGTDTQYF TGCGCCAGCAGCCCGAAGGGGGACAGGGCGCTCCTCGGCACAGATACGCAGTATTTT
TRBJ1-2 - - TRBV6-5 CASSSRSGGGYTF TGTGCCAGCAGTTCAAGATCCGGGGGTGGCTACACCTTC
TRBJ2-2 TRBD2 many TRBV29-1 CSAAGLPTGELFF TGCAGCGCAGCGGGATTACCCACCGGGGAGCTGTTTTTT
TRBJ2-3 - many TRBV28 CASSFRQNPSRKTDTQYF TGTGCCAGCAGTTTCCGACAGAACCCCTCTCGTAAAACAGATACGCAGTATTTT
TRBJ2-2 - many TRBV7-6 CASLWGELFF TGTGCCAGCCTCTGGGGGGAGCTGTTTTTT
TRBJ2-7 TRBD1 few TRBV5-1 CASSLPRQGLTSPYEQYF TGCGCCAGCAGCTTGCCACGACAGGGCCTCACCTCGCCCTACGAGCAGTACTTC
TRBJ1-1 - many TRBV4-1 CASSQEVAGGTEAFF TGCGCCAGCAGCCAAGAAGTGGCAGGTGGGACTGAAGCTTTCTTT
TRBJ1-5 - many TRBV6-1 CASSERWGSNQPQHF TGTGCCAGCAGTGAAAGATGGGGAAGCAATCAGCCCCAGCATTTT
TRBJ2-7 TRBD2 few TRBV3-1 CASSETSYVYEQYF TGTGCCAGCAGCGAGACTAGCTATGTCTACGAGCAGTACTTC
TRBJ2-5 - many TRBV20-1 CSGTIGDKTQYF TGCAGTGGAACGATCGGGGACAAGACCCAGTACTTC
TRBJ2-5 - many TRBV11-2 CASSFGQQQETQYF TGTGCCAGCAGCTTCGGACAGCAACAAGAGACCCAGTACTTC
TRBJ2-7 - many TRBV20-1 CSARDGRSRYEQYF TGCAGTGCTAGAGATGGAAGGTCCCGCTACGAGCAGTACTTC
TRBJ2-5 TRBD2 many TRBV6-1 CASSPGLASETQYF TGTGCCAGCAGTCCGGGACTAGCAAGTGAGACCCAGTACTTC
TRBJ2-5 TRBD2 many TRBV12-3/TRBV12-4 CASRIAGQETQYF TGTGCCAGCAGGATAGCGGGGCAAGAGACCCAGTACTTC
TRBJ2-1 TRBD2 - TRBV7-2 CASSLRLAGGHEQFF TGTGCCAGCAGCTTACGACTAGCGGGGGGGCATGAGCAGTTCTTC
TRBJ2-2 - few TRBV5-4 CASSFGLAMGTGELFF TGTGCCAGCAGCTTTGGTCTAGCAATGGGCACCGGGGAGCTGTTTTTT
TRBJ1-2 - - TRBV20-1 CSARDSAWGNYGYTF TGCAGTGCTAGAGATTCCGCTTGGGGGAACTATGGCTACACCTTC
TRBJ1-1 - many TRBV29-1 CSVAVGGLRAFF TGCAGCGTTGCCGTCGGGGGGTTGAGAGCTTTCTTT
TRBJ1-6 - many TRBV4-3 CASSPSLGSGAPLHF TGCGCCAGCAGCCCCTCCTTGGGGTCGGGGGCACCCCTCCACTTT
TRBJ2-7 - many TRBV6-2/TRBV6-3 CASSYTGLGYEQYF TGTGCCAGCAGTTACACAGGGCTAGGATACGAGCAGTACTTC
TRBJ1-2 - - TRBV6-4 CASIHTAQGIDVGYTF TGTGCCAGCATCCACACGGCGCAGGGCATAGACGTCGGCTACACCTTC
TRBJ2-3 - many TRBV6-2/TRBV6-3 CASSYASGWGASDTQYF TGTGCCAGCAGTTACGCGTCCGGTTGGGGGGCCTCAGATACGCAGTATTTT
TRBJ2-3 - many TRBV4-3 CASSSGREPDTQYF TGCGCCAGCAGCTCGGGACGGGAGCCAGATACGCAGTATTTT
TRBJ1-5 TRBD1 - TRBV7-9 CASSRSDRAQPQHF TGTGCCAGCAGCCGGTCAGACAGGGCTCAGCCCCAGCATTTT
TRBJ2-3 - many TRBV6-5 CASSYSWVGRTDTQYF TGTGCCAGCAGTTACTCGTGGGTAGGGCGCACAGATACGCAGTATTTT
TRBJ1-5 - few TRBV5-5 CASSSGQGLNQPQHF TGTGCCAGCAGCTCCGGGCAGGGCCTCAATCAGCCCCAGCATTTT
TRBJ1-5 - - TRBV27 CASGGVGGNQPQHF TGTGCCAGCGGCGGGGTGGGAGGAAATCAGCCCCAGCATTTT
TRBJ2-7 TRBD1 many TRBV27 CASSLRDRAGYEQYF TGTGCCAGCAGTTTAAGGGACAGGGCGGGTTACGAGCAGTACTTC
TRBJ1-4 - few TRBV5-2 CWSATNEKLFF TGCTGGTCAGCAACTAATGAAAAACTGTTTTTT
TRBJ2-3 - - TRBV7-3 CASSLGPLQTDTQYF TGTGCCAGCAGCTTAGGGCCTCTCCAAACAGATACGCAGTATTTT
TRBJ2-1 TRBD2 - TRBV7-2 CASSFGPSGGYEQFF TGTGCCAGCAGCTTTGGTCCTAGCGGGGGTTATGAGCAGTTCTTC
TRBJ1-6 TRBD1 many TRBV4-1 CASCRDRANSPLHF TGCGCCAGCTGCAGGGACAGGGCGAATTCACCCCTCCACTTT
TRBJ2-1 TRBD2 many TRBV10-1 CASSLTSGGVNEQFF TGCGCCAGCAGTCTAACTAGCGGGGGGGTTAATGAGCAGTTCTTC
TRBJ2-1 - few TRBV4-2 CASSQDLTVSSYNEQFF TGTGCCAGCAGCCAAGATCTGACAGTGTCCTCCTACAATGAGCAGTTCTTC
TRBJ1-2 - many TRBV7-2 CASSLAGVRNYGYTF TGTGCCAGCAGCTTAGCGGGGGTGCGGAACTATGGCTACACCTTC
TRBJ2-3 - few TRBV5-4 CASSLAGSVDTQYF TGTGCCAGCAGCTTGGCGGGGAGTGTAGATACGCAGTATTTT
TRBJ2-1 TRBD2 - TRBV4-2 CASSQGLAGQEQFF TGTGCCAGCAGCCAAGGCCTAGCGGGGCAAGAGCAGTTCTTC
TRBJ1-1 TRBD1 - TRBV7-9 CASSRTGPTEAFF TGTGCCAGCAGCCGGACAGGGCCCACTGAAGCTTTCTTT
TRBJ2-5 TRBD2 - TRBV5-1 CASSLGGTLAPQETQYF TGCGCCAGCAGCTTGGGTGGTACACTAGCGCCTCAAGAGACCCAGTACTTC